The 29 T cell receptor beta chains listed next were all sequenced from one sample in a study of early T cells in non-severe SARS-CoV-2 infection. Each CDR3 protein is one row after TCRdb ran MiXCR on the 5' RACE reads. The table records under 85,000 distinct CDR3 sequences, 9.5% to 13% of them present only once. Sequencing input: whole blood. The receptors here all came from an adult who was a healthcare worker with PCR-confirmed SARS-CoV-2 infection or an uninfected control (not recorded which).

With respect to this clonotype: A much larger clone sits a single nucleotide away, making a read error possible. The genes are TRBV9 and TRBJ2-1; D gene unclear. The CDR3 runs to 14 residues. The germline CDR1 and CDR2 sequences are SGDLS and YYNGEE. The CDR3 coding sequence is TGTACCAGCAGCGTACAAGGAATCTACAATGAGCAGTTCTTC. Amino acids: CTSSVQGIYNEQFF.

This clonotype has ten or more counts. V and J are TRBV11-3 and TRBJ2-1; the D gene is possibly TRBD2 (6 bases). V lost 1 base and J 5 bases, leaving 15 bases between the germline ends. The CDR3 totals 16 residues. The germline CDR1 and CDR2 sequences are SGHNT and YENEEA. This CDR3 is CASSLVLLSGDNEQFF. CDR3 DNA sequence: TGTGCCAGCAGCTTAGTCCTCCTTAGCGGAGACAATGAGCAGTTCTTC.

The table lists this clonotype with a few counts. Relative to the germline gene, one junction end is altered; a read error may explain this. The chain recombines TRBV11-2 with TRBJ1-1; 9 bases are shared with TRBD1. Germline values: CDR1 SGHAT, CDR2 FQNNGV. The CDR3 has 14 amino acids. The CDR3 spells CVSSLQGARTEAFF. As DNA, the CDR3 is TGTGTCAGCAGCTTACAGGGGGCGCGGACTGAAGCTTTCTTT.

This clonotype was detected many times. This sequence joins TRBV6-2 or TRBV6-3 and TRBJ2-3; D not certain. The CDR3 length is 14 residues. The V gene lost 2 bases and the J gene lost 4 bases, with 10 bases spanning the gap. Germline V CDR1 and CDR2: MNHEY, SVGEGT. For the CDR3, the DNA is TGTGCCAGCAGTTACCGGAGAGGAGCAGATACGCAGTATTTT. Its translation: CASSYRRGADTQYF.

This clonotype has a count of ten or more. CDR3 sequence reads: CAITQTSGAGANVLTF. In nucleotides, the CDR3 is TGTGCCATCACTCAGACTAGCGGGGCTGGGGCCAACGTCCTGACTTTC. The chain combines TRBV10-3 with TRBJ2-6, with TRBD2 identical over 11 bases. The CDR3 has 16 residues. CDR1 and CDR2 from the germline V gene are ENHRY and SYGVKD. Trimming took 7 bases from V and 2 from J; bases not matched to a gene: 4.

The chain joins TRBV10-3 to TRBJ1-4, with D perhaps matching TRBD1 (6 bases). CDR1 is ENHRY and CDR2 is SYGVKD in the germline V gene. The length of the CDR3 is 14 residues. Trimming removed 8 bases at V and 4 bases at J, with 14 bases between. The CDR3 here is CAIGEDRYNEKLFF. CDR3 coding DNA: TGTGCCATCGGAGAGGACAGATATAATGAAAAACTGTTTTTT.

The chain links TRBV14 to TRBJ2-5; D is unclear. The CDR3 sequence is 14 residues long. V was shortened by 2 bases and J by 1 base, with 8 bases between the two germline ends. CDR1 and CDR2 (germline): SGHDN, FVKESK. The CDR3 coding sequence is TGTGCCAGCAGCCAATTAACTTCCCAAGAGACCCAGTACTTC. Its translation: CASSQLTSQETQYF. The variable domain in full, with the rest retrieved from reference TRBV14 and TRBJ2-5, is EAGVTQFPSHSVIEKGQTVTLRCDPISGHDNLYWYRRVMGKEIKFLLHFVKESKQDESGMPNNRFLAERTGGTYSTLKVQPAELEDSGVYFCASSQLTSQETQYFGPGTRLLVL.

This clonotype came up a few times. The chain joins TRBV6-1 to TRBJ2-7, with D perhaps matching TRBD1 (7 bases). V was cut by 7 bases and J by 2 bases, with 15 bases left in between. This CDR3 region has 14 residues. Germline V gene data show CDR1 as MNHNS and CDR2 as SASEGT. Here the CDR3 reads CASTLTGEAYEQYF. As DNA, the CDR3 is TGTGCCAGCACCCTCACAGGGGAGGCCTACGAGCAGTACTTC.

In its sample, this clonotype was seen many times. The rearrangement joins TRBV7-3 to TRBJ2-5, with D possibly matching TRBD1 (5 bases). The CDR3 consists of 13 residues. The V end lost 2 bases, the J end lost 5 bases, and 9 bases lay between the germline ends. The germline gives CDR1 SGHTA, CDR2 FQGTGA. CDR3 bases: TGTGCCAGCAGCTTATTCCAGGGCGAGACCCAGTACTTC. It codes for CASSLFQGETQYF.

This clonotype was seen many times. The J gene is TRBJ2-7, the V gene TRBV14; D might be TRBD1 (6 bases). The CDR3 length is 14 residues. The germline V gene has CDR1 SGHDN and CDR2 FVKESK. The germline V and J ends were trimmed by 4 bases and 3 bases, with 13 bases remaining between them. Here the CDR3 reads CASSRTAPFYEQYF. The CDR3 nucleotides are TGTGCCAGCAGCCGGACAGCCCCGTTCTACGAGCAGTACTTC.

This clonotype was picked up a small number of times. This chain connects TRBV9 to TRBJ1-3; D remains ambiguous. Germline V gives CDR1 SGDLS, CDR2 YYNGEE. The V end lost 1 base, the J end lost 3 bases, and 5 bases lay between the germline ends. CDR3 size: 13 residues. CDR3 sequence reads: CASSVFLGNTIYF. The CDR3 region has the DNA TGTGCCAGCAGCGTATTTCTTGGAAACACCATATATTTT.

The CDR3 is CASVGGSDTQYF. CDR3 DNA: TGTGCCAGCGTTGGAGGGTCAGATACGCAGTATTTT. V is TRBV6-1 and J is TRBJ2-3, with a tentative D call TRBD2 (6 bases). The CDR3 covers 12 residues. V was shortened by 8 bases and J by 4 bases, with 10 bases between the two germline ends. Germline V gives CDR1 MNHNS, CDR2 SASEGT.

This clonotype was observed at least ten times. V usage is TRBV18 and J usage is TRBJ2-2; TRBD1 matches at 7 bases. With 3 bases clipped from V and 6 bases from J, the junction kept 7 bases outside the gene matches. CDR3 size: 15 residues. Germline V CDR1 and CDR2: KGHSH, LQKENI. The CDR3 reads CASSPLTGNSGELFF. The CDR3 DNA sequence: TGTGCCAGCTCACCTCTGACAGGGAATTCCGGGGAGCTGTTTTTT.

Many counts were recorded for this clonotype. The genes are TRBV2 and TRBJ1-5; 9 nucleotides agree with TRBD1. The CDR3 length is 14 residues. With V trimmed by 7 bases and J by 6 bases, 7 bases remained unmatched. Germline CDR1 is SNHLY and CDR2 is FYNNEI. The CDR3 is CASTWTGDVQPQHF. CDR3 nucleotides: TGTGCCAGCACTTGGACAGGGGATGTTCAGCCCCAGCATTTT.

This clonotype was observed many times. The chain uses TRBV7-6 and TRBJ2-3; unclear D gene. The V and J ends lost 8 bases and 5 bases respectively, with 17 bases between them. CDR3 length: 14 amino acids. Looked up from germline, CDR1 is SGHVS and CDR2 is FNYEAQ. CDR3 DNA: TGTGCCAGCTGTGGAAAGAGTTGGAGAGATACGCAGTATTTT. Its translation is CASCGKSWRDTQYF.

This clonotype was counted ten times or more. J is TRBJ1-6 and V is TRBV3-1, with 12 bases lining up with TRBD1. V shed 4 bases and J 0 bases; nucleotides not matched to a gene: 4. This CDR3 is built from 18 residues. Germline V gene sequence: CDR1 LGHDT, CDR2 YNNKEL (reference sequence). DNA of the CDR3: TGTGCCAGCAGCCCAGGGACAGGGGGCGGCTCCTATAATTCACCCCTCCACTTT. Residues: CASSPGTGGGSYNSPLHF.

This clonotype was found many times. V usage is TRBV7-9 and J usage is TRBJ2-1, with 9 bases lining up with TRBD2. J lost 3 bases, V lost 7 bases, and 19 bases had no gene match. CDR3 length equals 19 residues. Per the germline V gene, CDR1 is SEHNR and CDR2 is FQNEAQ (reference sequence). The CDR3 loop is CASILLAEREEVGYNEQFF. Here the CDR3 DNA reads TGTGCCAGCATTCTTCTGGCGGAGCGGGAGGAAGTAGGCTACAATGAGCAGTTCTTC.

In this sample, this clonotype turned up a few times. The chain joins TRBV6-1 to TRBJ2-4; 9 bases are a match to TRBD1. CDR1 and CDR2 from the germline V gene are MNHNS and SASEGT. J gave up 6 bases and V 7 bases, and 16 bases lay outside the gene matches. The CDR3 length is 17 residues. Here the CDR3 DNA reads TGTGCCAGCACCCTAAGAGGGTTGGGGACAGGGATAAACATTCAGTACTTC. This encodes CASTLRGLGTGINIQYF.

This clonotype was picked up many times. This chain uses TRBV29-1 with TRBJ2-7; TRBD1 aligns across 7 bases. The CDR3 sequence is 15 residues long. Unmatched junction bases numbered 17, after V lost 5 bases and J lost 7 bases. Germline CDR1 is SQVTM and CDR2 is ANQGSEA. The CDR3 reads CSVKGLGQGDREQYF. In nucleotides, the CDR3 is TGCAGCGTTAAGGGGTTAGGGCAGGGGGACCGGGAGCAGTACTTC.

The chain uses TRBV28 and TRBJ2-7, with D possibly matching TRBD1 (5 bases). V was clipped by 7 bases and J by 2 bases, with 9 bases between them. The CDR3 has 12 residues. Per the germline V gene, CDR1 is MDHEN and CDR2 is SYDVKM. In DNA, the CDR3 is TGTGCCAGCAAAAGGGGCACCTACGAGCAGTACTTC. Protein: CASKRGTYEQYF.

This clonotype has a handful of counts. This chain links TRBV3-1 with TRBJ2-3; possibly TRBD2 for D (6 bases). Germline CDR1 and CDR2: LGHDT and YNNKEL (reference sequence). The CDR3 has 15 amino acids. Trimming cost V 1 base and J 0 bases, with 8 bases left between them. CDR3 loop: CASSQGGTSTDTQYF. The CDR3 DNA reads as TGTGCCAGCAGCCAAGGCGGGACTAGCACAGATACGCAGTATTTT.

This chain uses TRBV27 with TRBJ2-5, with 7 bases lining up with TRBD2. Germline lookup yields CDR1 MNHEY and CDR2 SMNVEV (reference sequence). The CDR3 is 15 residues long. J was trimmed by 2 bases and V by 4 bases; bases with no gene match: 7. The CDR3 sequence is CASSSPAGAQETQYF. Here the CDR3 DNA reads TGTGCCAGCAGTTCCCCGGCGGGAGCGCAAGAGACCCAGTACTTC.

Many counts were recorded for this clonotype. V usage is TRBV28 and J usage is TRBJ2-7; TRBD1 agrees at 7 bases. Per germline, CDR1 MDHEN and CDR2 SYDVKM. There are 14 residues in the CDR3. Trimming removed 5 bases from V and 2 bases from J; junction bases left unmatched: 6. CDR3 residues: CASSQDRNPYEQYF. The CDR3 nucleotides read TGTGCCAGCAGTCAGGACAGGAACCCCTACGAGCAGTACTTC.

This clonotype occurred a few times. The chain recombines TRBV14 with TRBJ2-5, with 7 bases identical to TRBD2. CDR1 SGHDN and CDR2 FVKESK come from the germline V gene. This CDR3 contains 16 residues. The V and J ends lost 1 base and 5 bases, in that order; junction bases with no gene match: 10. This CDR3 is CASSQVSPGGGETQYF. For the CDR3, the DNA is TGTGCCAGCAGCCAAGTCTCTCCGGGAGGAGGGGAGACCCAGTACTTC.

This clonotype occurred many times. The V and J genes are TRBV19 and TRBJ1-2; D gene unclear. Germline values: CDR1 LNHDA, CDR2 SQIVND (reference sequence). The CDR3 is 12 amino acids. V lost 7 bases and J lost 7, with 13 bases in between. CDR3 sequence reads: CASTSIRVGYTF. The CDR3 nucleotides read TGTGCCAGTACCTCCATTAGGGTTGGCTACACCTTC.

This clonotype was seen a few times. V and J are TRBV5-1 and TRBJ1-5, with D perhaps TRBD1 (5 bases). The CDR3 has 16 residues. Germline V lookup: CDR1 SGHRS, CDR2 YFSETQ. V lost 4 bases to trimming and J lost 4 bases, with 18 bases between them. CDR3 residues: CASSLLGGFWNQPQHF. CDR3 sequence (DNA): TGCGCCAGCAGCCTCTTGGGGGGGTTTTGGAATCAGCCCCAGCATTTT.

This clonotype was seen just once. The chain recombines TRBV29-1 with TRBJ2-5; D ambiguous. The V gene's germline CDR1 is SQVTM and CDR2 ANQGSEA. Trimming removed 2 bases from V and 4 bases from J, with 11 bases in between. The CDR3 is 13 residues long. CDR3 sequence: CSVEKYQRETQYF. CDR3 sequence (DNA): TGCAGCGTTGAAAAGTACCAAAGAGAGACCCAGTACTTC.

This chain uses TRBV28 with TRBJ1-2, with TRBD1 matching 8 bases. CDR1 and CDR2 from the germline V gene are MDHEN and SYDVKM. Trimming at V came to 8 bases and at J to 4 bases, leaving 0 bases not matched to a gene. The CDR3 is 11 residues long. This CDR3 is CASGQGYGYTF. The CDR3 nucleotides read TGTGCCAGCGGACAGGGCTATGGCTACACCTTC.

This clonotype was seen many times. This chain links TRBV7-3 with TRBJ2-1; TRBD2 matches at 8 bases. J gave up 4 bases and V 2 bases, and 4 bases lay outside the gene matches. Germline V gene data show CDR1 as SGHTA and CDR2 as FQGTGA. This CDR3 is built from 15 residues. For the CDR3, the DNA is TGTGCCAGCAGCTTAGAGTCTAGCGGGTACAATGAGCAGTTCTTC. Residues: CASSLESSGYNEQFF.